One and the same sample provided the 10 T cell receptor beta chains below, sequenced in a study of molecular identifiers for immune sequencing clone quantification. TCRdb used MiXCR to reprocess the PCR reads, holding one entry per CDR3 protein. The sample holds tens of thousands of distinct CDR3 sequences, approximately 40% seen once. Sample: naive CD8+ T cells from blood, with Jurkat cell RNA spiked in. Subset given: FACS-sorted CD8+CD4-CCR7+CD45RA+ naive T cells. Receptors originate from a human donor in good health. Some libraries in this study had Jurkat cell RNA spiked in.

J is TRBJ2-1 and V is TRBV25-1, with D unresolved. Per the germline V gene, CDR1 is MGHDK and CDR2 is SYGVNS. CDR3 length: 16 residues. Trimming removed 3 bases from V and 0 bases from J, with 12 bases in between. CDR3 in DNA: TGTGCCAGCAGTGATGGCAGCTGGAGCTCCTACAATGAGCAGTTCTTC. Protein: CASSDGSWSSYNEQFF.

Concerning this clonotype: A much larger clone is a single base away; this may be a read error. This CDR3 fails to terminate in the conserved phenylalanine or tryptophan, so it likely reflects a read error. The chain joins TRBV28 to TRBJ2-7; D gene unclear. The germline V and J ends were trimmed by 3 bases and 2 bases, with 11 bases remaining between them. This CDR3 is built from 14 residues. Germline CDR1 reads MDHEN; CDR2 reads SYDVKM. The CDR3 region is CASSFLASPYEQYS. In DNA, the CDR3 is TGTGCCAGCAGTTTTTTGGCAAGCCCCTACGAGCAGTACTCC.

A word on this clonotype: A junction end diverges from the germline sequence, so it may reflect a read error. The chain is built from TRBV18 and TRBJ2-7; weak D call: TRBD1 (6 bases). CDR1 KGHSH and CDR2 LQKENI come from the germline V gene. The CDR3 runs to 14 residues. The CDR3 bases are TGTGCCAGCTCAAGTACAGGGAGCTCCTGCGAGCAGTACTTC. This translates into CASSSTGSSCEQYF.

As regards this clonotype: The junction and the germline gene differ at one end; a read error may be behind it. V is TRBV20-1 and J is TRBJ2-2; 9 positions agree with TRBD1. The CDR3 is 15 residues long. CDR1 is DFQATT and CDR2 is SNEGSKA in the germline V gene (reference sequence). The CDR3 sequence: CSARVPGQGYGELFF. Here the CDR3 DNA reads TGCAGTGCTAGGGTCCCGGGACAGGGTTACGGGGAGCTGTTTTTC.

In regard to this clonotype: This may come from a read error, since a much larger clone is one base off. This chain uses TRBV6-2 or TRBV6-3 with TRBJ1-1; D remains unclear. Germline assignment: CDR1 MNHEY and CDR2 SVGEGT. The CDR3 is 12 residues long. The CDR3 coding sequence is TGTGCCAGCGGTTACCCGGAGCCAGAAGCTTTCTTT. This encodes CASGYPEPEAFF.

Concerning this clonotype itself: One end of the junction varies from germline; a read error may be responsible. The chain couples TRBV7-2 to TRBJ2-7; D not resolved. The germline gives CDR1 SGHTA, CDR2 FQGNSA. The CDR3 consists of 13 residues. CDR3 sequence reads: CAGSLPSSYEQYF. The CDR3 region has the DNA TGTGCCGGCAGCTTACCCAGCTCCTACGAGCAGTACTTC.

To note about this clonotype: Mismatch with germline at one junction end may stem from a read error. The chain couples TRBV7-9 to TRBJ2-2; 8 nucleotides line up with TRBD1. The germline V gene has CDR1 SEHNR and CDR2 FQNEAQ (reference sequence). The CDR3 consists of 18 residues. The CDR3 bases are TGTGTCAGCAGCTCCACTCCCGGCAGGGGGCGGGACACCGGGGAGCTGTTTTTT. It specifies CVSSSTPGRGRDTGELFF. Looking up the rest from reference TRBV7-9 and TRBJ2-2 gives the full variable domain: DTGVSQNPRHKITKRGQNVTFRCDPISEHNRLYWYRQTLGQGPEFLTYFQNEAQLEKSRLLSDRFSAERPKGSFSTLEIQRTEQGDSAMYLCVSSSTPGRGRDTGELFFGEGSRLTVL.

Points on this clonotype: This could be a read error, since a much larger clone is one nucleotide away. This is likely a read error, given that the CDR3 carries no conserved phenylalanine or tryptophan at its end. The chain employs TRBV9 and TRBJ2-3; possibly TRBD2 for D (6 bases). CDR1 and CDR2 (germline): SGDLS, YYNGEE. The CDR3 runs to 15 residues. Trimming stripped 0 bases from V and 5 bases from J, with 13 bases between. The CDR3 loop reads CASSVELLAEDTQYS. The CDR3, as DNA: TGTGCCAGCAGCGTAGAGTTGTTAGCGGAAGATACGCAGTATTCT.

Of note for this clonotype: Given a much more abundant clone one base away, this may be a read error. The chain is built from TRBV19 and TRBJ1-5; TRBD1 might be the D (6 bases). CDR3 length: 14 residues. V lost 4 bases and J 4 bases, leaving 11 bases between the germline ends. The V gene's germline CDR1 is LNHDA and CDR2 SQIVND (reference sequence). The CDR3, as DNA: TGTGCCAGTAGTAAGGGGACAAGTAATCAGCCCCAGCATTTT. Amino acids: CASSKGTSNQPQHF.

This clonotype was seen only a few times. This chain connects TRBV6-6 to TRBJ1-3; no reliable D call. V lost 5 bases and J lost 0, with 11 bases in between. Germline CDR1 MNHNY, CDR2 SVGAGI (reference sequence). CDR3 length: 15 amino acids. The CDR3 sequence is CASSPDGYSGNTIYF. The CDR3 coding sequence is TGTGCCAGCAGTCCGGACGGCTACTCTGGAAACACCATATATTTT.